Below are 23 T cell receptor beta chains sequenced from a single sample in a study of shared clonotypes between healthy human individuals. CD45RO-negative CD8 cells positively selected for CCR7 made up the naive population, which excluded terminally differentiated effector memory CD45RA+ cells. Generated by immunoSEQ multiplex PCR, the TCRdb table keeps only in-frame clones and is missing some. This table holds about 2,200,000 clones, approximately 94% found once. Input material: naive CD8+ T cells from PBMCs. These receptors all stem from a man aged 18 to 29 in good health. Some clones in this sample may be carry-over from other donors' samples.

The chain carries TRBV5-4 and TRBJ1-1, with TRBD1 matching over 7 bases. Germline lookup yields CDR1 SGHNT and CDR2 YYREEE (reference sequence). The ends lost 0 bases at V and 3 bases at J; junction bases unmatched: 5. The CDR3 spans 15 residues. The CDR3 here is CASSLEGRGYTEAFF. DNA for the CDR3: TGTGCCAGCAGCTTGGAAGGCAGGGGGTACACTGAAGCTTTCTTT. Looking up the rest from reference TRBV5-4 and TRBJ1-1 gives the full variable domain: ETGVTQSPTHLIKTRGQQVTLRCSSQSGHNTVSWYQQALGQGPQFIFQYYREEENGRGNFPPRFSGLQFPNYSSELNVNALELDDSALYLCASSLEGRGYTEAFFGQGTRLTVV.

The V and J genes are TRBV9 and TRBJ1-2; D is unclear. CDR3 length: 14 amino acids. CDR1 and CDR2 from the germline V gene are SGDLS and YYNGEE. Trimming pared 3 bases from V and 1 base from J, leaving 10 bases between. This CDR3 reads CASSAFGDNYGYTF. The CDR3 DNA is TGTGCCAGCAGCGCATTTGGGGATAACTATGGCTACACCTTC.

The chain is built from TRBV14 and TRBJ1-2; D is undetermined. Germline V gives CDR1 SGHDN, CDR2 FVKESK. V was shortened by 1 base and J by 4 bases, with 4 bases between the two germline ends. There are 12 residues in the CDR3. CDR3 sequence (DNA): TGTGCCAGCAGCCAAGGGCCCTATGGCTACACCTTC. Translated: CASSQGPYGYTF.

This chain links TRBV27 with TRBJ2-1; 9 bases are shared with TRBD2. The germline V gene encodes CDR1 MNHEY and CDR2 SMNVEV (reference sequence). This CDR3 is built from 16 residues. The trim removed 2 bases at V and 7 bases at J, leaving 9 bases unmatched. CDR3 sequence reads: CASSLGSGTSMNEQFF. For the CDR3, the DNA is TGTGCCAGCAGTTTAGGCTCCGGGACTAGCATGAATGAGCAGTTCTTC.

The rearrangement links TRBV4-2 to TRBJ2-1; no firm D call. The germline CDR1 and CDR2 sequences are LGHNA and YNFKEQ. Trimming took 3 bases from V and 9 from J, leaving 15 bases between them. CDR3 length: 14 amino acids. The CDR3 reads CASSHPPGVAEQFF. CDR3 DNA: TGTGCCAGCAGCCACCCGCCCGGAGTCGCTGAGCAGTTCTTC.

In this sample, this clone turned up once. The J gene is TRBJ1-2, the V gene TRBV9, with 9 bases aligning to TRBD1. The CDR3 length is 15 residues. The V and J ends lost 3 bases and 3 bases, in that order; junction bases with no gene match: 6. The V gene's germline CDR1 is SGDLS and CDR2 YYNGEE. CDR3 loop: CASSAPGQGYYGYTF. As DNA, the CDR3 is TGTGCCAGCAGCGCTCCGGGACAGGGATACTATGGCTACACCTTC.

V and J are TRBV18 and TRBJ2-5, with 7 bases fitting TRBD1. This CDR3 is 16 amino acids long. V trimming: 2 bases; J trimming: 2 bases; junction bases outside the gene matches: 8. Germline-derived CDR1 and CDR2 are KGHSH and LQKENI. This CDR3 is CASSPFRGLSQETQYF. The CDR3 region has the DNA TGTGCCAGCTCACCATTTAGGGGGCTATCACAAGAGACCCAGTACTTC.

In nucleotides, the CDR3 is TGTGCCAGCAGCTTTCTTCTCGGGTCTGAGCAGTACTTC. Residues: CASSFLLGSEQYF. The J gene is TRBJ2-7, the V gene TRBV11-3, with D hard to call. Between the trimmed V and J ends, which lost 3 bases and 7 bases, there was a span of 13 bases. Germline-derived CDR1 and CDR2 are SGHNT and YENEEA. CDR3 size: 13 residues.

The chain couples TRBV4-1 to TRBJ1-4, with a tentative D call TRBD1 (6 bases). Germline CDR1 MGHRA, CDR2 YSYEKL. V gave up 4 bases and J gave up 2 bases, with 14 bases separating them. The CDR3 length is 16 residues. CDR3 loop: CASSRGLQGTNEKLFF. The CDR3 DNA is TGCGCCAGCAGCCGCGGACTACAGGGCACTAATGAAAAACTGTTTTTT.

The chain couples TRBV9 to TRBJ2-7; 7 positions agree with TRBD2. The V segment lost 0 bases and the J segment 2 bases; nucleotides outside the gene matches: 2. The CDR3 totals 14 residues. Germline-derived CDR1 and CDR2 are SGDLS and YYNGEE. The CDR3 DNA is TGTGCCAGCAGCGTAGGGGAGGGCCCCTACGAGCAGTACTTC. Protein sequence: CASSVGEGPYEQYF.

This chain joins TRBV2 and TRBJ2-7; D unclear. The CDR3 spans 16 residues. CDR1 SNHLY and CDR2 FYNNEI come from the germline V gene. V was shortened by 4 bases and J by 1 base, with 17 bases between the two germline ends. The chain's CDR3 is CASSVAKEELSYEQYF. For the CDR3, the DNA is TGTGCCAGCAGTGTGGCCAAAGAGGAACTTTCCTACGAGCAGTACTTC.

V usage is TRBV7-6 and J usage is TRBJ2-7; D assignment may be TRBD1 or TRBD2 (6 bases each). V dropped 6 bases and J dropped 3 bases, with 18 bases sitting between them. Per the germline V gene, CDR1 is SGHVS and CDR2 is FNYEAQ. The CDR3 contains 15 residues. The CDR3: CASSPLAGQLYEQYF. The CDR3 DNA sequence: TGTGCCAGCAGTCCTTTGGCGGGACAACTCTACGAGCAGTACTTC. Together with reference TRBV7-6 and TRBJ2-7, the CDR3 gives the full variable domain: GAGVSQSPRYKVTKRGQDVALRCDPISGHVSLYWYRQALGQGPEFLTYFNYEAQQDKSGLPNDRFSAERPEGSISTLTIQRTEQRDSAMYRCASSPLAGQLYEQYFGPGTRLTVT.

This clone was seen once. The CDR3 DNA reads TGTGCCAGCAGCTTAGCGAGTCAAGGTCCCCTCAGAAACATTCAGTACTTC. Its translation: CASSLASQGPLRNIQYF. The rearrangement uses TRBV13 and TRBJ2-4, with D unclear. The CDR3 sequence is 17 residues long. Trimming took off 1 base at V and 6 bases at J, with 19 bases between the two ends. Germline V lookup: CDR1 PRHDT, CDR2 FYEKMQ (reference sequence).

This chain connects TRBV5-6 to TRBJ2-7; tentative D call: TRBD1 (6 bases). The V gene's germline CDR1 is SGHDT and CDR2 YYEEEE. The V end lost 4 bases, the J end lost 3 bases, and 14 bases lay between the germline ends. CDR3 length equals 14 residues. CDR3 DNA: TGTGCCAGCAGCGTGGCCGGGACAAGCTACGAGCAGTACTTC. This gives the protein CASSVAGTSYEQYF.

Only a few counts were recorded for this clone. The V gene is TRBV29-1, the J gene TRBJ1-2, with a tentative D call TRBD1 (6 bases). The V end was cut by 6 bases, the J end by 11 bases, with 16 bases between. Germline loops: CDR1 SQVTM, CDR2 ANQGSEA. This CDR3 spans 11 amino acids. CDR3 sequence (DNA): TGCAGCGTAGTAACAGGGCGGGGGTACACCTTC. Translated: CSVVTGRGYTF.

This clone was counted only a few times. The CDR3 DNA follows: TGTGCCAGCACAGCCTCGGCTGAAGCTTTCTTT. Amino acids: CASTASAEAFF. This rearrangement joins TRBV14 to TRBJ1-1; D is ambiguous. This CDR3 comprises 11 residues. Looked up from germline, CDR1 is SGHDN and CDR2 is FVKESK. Trimming took off 7 bases at V and 6 bases at J, with 9 bases between the two ends. The full variable domain, its missing parts supplied by reference TRBV14 and TRBJ1-1, is EAGVTQFPSHSVIEKGQTVTLRCDPISGHDNLYWYRRVMGKEIKFLLHFVKESKQDESGMPNNRFLAERTGGTYSTLKVQPAELEDSGVYFCASTASAEAFFGQGTRLTVV.

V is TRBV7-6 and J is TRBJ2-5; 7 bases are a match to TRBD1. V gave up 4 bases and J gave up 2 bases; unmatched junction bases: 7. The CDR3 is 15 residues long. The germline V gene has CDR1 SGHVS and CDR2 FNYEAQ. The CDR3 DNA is TGTGCCAGCAGCTCCCTGGGACAGCCTCAAGAGACCCAGTACTTC. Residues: CASSSLGQPQETQYF.

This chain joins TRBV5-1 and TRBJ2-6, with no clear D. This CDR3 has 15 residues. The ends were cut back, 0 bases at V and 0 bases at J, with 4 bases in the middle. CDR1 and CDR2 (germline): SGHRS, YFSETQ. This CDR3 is CASSLAASGANVLTF. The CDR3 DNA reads TGCGCCAGCAGCTTGGCGGCCTCTGGGGCCAACGTCCTGACTTTC.

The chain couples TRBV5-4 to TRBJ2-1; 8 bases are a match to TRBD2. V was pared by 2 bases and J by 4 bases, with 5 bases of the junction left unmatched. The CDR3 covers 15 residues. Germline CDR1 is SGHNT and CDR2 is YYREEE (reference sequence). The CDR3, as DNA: TGTGCCAGCAGCTTTCGGCGGGAGGTATACAATGAGCAGTTCTTC. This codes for CASSFRREVYNEQFF.

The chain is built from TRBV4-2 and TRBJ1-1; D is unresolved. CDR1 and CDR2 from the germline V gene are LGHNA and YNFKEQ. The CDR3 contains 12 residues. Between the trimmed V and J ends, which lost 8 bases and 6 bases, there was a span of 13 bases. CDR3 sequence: CASSHGISEAFF. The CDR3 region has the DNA TGTGCCAGCTCCCATGGGATTTCTGAAGCTTTCTTT.

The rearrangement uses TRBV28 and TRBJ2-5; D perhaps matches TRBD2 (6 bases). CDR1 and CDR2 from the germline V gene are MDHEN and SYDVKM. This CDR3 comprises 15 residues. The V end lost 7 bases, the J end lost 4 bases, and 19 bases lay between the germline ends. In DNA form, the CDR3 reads TGTGCCAGCAACCCACGCGGCGGGGCGGGAGAGACCCAGTACTTC. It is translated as CASNPRGGAGETQYF.

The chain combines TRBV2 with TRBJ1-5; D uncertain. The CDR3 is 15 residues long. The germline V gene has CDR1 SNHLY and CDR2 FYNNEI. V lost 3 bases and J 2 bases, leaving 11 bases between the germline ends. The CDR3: CASSDRRLGNQPQHF. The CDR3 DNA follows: TGTGCCAGCAGTGACAGGAGACTTGGCAATCAGCCCCAGCATTTT.

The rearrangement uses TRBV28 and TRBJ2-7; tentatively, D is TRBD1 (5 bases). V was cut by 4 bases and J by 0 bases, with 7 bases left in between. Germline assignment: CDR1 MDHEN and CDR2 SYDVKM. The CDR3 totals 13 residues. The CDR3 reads CASSYGASYEQYF. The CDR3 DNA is TGTGCCAGCAGTTATGGGGCCTCCTACGAGCAGTACTTC.